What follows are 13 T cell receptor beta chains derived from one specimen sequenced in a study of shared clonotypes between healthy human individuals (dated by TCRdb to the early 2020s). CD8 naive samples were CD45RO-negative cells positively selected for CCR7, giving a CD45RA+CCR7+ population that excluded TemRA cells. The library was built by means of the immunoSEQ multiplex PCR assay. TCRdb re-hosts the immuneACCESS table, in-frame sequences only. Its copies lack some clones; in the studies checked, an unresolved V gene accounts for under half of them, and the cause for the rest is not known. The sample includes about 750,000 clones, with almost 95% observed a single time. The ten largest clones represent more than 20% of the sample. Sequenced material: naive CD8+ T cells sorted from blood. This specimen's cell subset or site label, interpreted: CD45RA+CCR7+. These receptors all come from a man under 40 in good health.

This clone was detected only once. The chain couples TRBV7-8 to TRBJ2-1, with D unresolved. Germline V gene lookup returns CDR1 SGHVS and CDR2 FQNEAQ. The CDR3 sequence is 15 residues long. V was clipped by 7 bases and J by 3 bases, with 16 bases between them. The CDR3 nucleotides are TGTGCCAGCACCAAAACTCGGTCGATCTACAATGAGCAGTTCTTC. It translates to CASTKTRSIYNEQFF.

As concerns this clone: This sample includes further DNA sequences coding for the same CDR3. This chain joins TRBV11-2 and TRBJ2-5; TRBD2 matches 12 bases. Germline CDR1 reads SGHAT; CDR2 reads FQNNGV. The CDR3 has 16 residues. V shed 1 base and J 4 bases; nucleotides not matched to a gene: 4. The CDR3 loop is CASSLGLAGAGETQYF. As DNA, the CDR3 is TGTGCCAGCAGCTTAGGACTAGCGGGAGCTGGAGAGACCCAGTACTTC.

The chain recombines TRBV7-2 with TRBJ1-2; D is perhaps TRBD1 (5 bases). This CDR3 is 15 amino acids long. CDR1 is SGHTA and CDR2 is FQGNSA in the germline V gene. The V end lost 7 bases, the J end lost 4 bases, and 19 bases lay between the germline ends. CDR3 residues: CASNYGTEGLYGYTF. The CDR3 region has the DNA TGTGCCAGCAACTATGGGACCGAAGGTCTCTATGGCTACACCTTC.

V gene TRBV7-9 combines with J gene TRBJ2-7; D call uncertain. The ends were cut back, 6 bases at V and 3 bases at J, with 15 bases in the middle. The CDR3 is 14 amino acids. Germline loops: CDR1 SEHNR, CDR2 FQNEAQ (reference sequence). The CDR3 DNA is TGTGCCAGCAGACCCCCCGAGAGAAGCTACGAGCAGTACTTC. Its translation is CASRPPERSYEQYF. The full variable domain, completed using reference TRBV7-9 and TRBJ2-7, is DTGVSQNPRHKITKRGQNVTFRCDPISEHNRLYWYRQTLGQGPEFLTYFQNEAQLEKSRLLSDRFSAERPKGSFSTLEIQRTEQGDSAMYLCASRPPERSYEQYFGPGTRLTVT.

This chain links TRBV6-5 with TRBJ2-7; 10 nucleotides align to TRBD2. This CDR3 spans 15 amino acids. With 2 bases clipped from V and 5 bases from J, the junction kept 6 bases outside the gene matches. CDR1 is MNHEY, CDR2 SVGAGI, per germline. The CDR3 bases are TGTGCCAGCAGTTACCAGGGACTAGCGTTAGACGAGCAGTACTTC. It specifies CASSYQGLALDEQYF.

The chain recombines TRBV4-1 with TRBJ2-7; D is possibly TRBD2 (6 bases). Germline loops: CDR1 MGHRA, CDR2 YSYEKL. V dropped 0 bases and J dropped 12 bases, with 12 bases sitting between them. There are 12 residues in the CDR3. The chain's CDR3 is CASSQEGRFMYF. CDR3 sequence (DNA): TGCGCCAGCAGCCAAGAGGGGAGGTTTATGTACTTC.

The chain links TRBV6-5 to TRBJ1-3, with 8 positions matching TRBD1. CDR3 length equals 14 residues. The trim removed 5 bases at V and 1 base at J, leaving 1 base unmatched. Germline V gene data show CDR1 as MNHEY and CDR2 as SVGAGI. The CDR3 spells CASSRQGSGNTIYF. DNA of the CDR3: TGTGCCAGCAGTCGACAGGGGTCTGGAAACACCATATATTTT.

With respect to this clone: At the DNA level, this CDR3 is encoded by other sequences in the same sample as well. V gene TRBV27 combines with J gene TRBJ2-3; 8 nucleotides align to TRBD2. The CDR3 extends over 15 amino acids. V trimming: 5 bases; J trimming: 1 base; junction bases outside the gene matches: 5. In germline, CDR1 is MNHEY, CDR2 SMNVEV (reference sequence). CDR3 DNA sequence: TGTGCCAGCAGTCTTACTAGCGGACGCACAGATACGCAGTATTTT. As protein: CASSLTSGRTDTQYF.

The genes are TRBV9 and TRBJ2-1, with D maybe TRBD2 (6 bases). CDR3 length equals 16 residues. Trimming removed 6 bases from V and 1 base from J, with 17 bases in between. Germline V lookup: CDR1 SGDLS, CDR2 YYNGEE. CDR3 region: CASTAGGEPSYNEQFF. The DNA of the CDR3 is TGTGCCAGCACGGCGGGCGGGGAACCTTCCTACAATGAGCAGTTCTTC.

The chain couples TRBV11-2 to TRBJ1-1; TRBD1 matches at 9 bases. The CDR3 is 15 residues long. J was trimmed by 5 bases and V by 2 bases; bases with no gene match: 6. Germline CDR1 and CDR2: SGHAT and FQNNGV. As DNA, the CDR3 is TGTGCCAGCAGCTTAAAGACAGGGGGGGGAACTGAAGCTTTCTTT. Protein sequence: CASSLKTGGGTEAFF.

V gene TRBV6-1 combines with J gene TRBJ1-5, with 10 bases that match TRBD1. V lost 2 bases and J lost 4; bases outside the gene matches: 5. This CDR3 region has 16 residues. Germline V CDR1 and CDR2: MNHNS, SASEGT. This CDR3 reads CASSETGQGRNQPQHF. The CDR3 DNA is TGTGCCAGCAGTGAAACGGGACAGGGGAGGAATCAGCCCCAGCATTTT.

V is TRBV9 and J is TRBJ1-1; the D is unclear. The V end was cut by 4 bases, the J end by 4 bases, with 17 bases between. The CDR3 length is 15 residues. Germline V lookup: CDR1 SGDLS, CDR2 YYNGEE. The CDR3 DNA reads TGTGCCAGCAGCCCGTCGGGAGCAGTGGGCACTGAAGCTTTCTTT. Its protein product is CASSPSGAVGTEAFF.

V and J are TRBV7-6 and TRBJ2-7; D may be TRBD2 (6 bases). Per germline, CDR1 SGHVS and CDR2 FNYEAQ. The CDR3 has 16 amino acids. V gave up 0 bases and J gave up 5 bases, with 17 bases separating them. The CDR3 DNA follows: TGTGCCAGCAGCTTAGCGGTCCGCGTAGGAGGGGACGAGCAGTACTTC. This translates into CASSLAVRVGGDEQYF.